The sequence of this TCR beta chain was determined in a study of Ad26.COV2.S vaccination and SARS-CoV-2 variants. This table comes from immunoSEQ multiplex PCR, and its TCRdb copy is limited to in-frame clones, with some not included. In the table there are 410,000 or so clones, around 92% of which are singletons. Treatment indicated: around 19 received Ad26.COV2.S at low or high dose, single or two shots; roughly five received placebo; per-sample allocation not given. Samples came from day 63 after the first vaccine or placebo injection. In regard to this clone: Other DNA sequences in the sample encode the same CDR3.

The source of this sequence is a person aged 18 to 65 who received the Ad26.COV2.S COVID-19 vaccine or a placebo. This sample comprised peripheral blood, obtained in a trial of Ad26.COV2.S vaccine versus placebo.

The CDR3 coding sequence is TGTGCCAGCAGTCCTATCCGAGGGGACACCGGGGAGCTGTTTTTT. This encodes CASSPIRGDTGELFF. This chain connects TRBV28 to TRBJ2-2; D is tentatively TRBD1 or TRBD2 (5 bases each). The germline CDR1 and CDR2 sequences are MDHEN and SYDVKM. The V and J ends lost 5 bases and 3 bases respectively, with 13 bases between them. This CDR3 spans 15 amino acids.